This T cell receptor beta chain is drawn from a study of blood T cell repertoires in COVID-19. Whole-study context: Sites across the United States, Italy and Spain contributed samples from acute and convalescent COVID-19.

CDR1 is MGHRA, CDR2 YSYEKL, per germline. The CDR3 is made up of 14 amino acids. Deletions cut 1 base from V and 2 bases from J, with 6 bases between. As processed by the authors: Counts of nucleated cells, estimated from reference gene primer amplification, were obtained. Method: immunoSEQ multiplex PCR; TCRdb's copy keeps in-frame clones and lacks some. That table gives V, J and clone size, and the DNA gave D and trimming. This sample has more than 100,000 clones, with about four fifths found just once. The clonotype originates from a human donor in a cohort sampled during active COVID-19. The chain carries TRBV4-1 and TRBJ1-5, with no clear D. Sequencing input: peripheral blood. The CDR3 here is CASSQAGGNQPQHF. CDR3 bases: TGCGCCAGCAGCCAAGCCGGGGGCAATCAGCCCCAGCATTTT.